This TCR beta chain was sequenced in a study of cytomegalovirus exposure and HLA in healthy donors. The overall study: From donors who were HLA-typed, an early data release held 65 million to 85 million unique TCRs.

Comments on this clone: The antigen is undetermined.

The trim removed 6 bases at V and 2 bases at J, leaving 6 bases unmatched. This CDR3 is built from 17 residues. The germline CDR1 and CDR2 sequences are MDHEN and SYDVKM. Study results and caveats: It was reportedly the case that the classifier diagnosed cytomegalovirus status with high specificity and sensitivity. Segments of the TCR beta V type were, in most cases, productive about 90% or about 30% of the time in an earlier analysis.

60 Vbeta and 13 Jbeta primers were used in PCR. Only in-frame clones appear in the TCRdb table, and some are missing; sequencing was by immunoSEQ multiplex PCR. In all, the sample yields around 190,000 clones. J is TRBJ2-1 and V is TRBV28, with TRBD2 matching 14 bases. The sequenced material came from PBMCs. This sequence originates from a woman between 25 and 40 years old in good health and CMV-seropositive. CDR3 DNA: TGTGCCAGCAGGGGACTAGCGGGAGTCTCTACCTACAATGAGCAGTTCTTC. Protein sequence: CASRGLAGVSTYNEQFF.